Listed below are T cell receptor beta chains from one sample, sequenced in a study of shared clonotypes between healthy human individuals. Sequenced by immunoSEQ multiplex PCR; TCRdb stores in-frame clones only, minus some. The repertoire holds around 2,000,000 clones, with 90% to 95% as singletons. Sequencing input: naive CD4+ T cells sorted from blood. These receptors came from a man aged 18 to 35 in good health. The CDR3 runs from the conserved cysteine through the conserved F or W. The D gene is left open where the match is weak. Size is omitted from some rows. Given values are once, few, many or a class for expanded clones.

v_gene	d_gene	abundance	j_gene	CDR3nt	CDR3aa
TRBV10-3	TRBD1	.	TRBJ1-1	TGTGCCATCAGTGAGTCGAAGACAGGGGGGAACACTGAAGCTTTCTTT	CAISESKTGGNTEAFF
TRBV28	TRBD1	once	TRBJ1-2	TGTGCCAGCAGTCAGGGACAGTTAGGCTACACCTTC	CASSQGQLGYTF
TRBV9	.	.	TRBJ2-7	TGTGCCAGCAGCGTAGCGCAGGGGAGGTACGAGCAGTACTTC	CASSVAQGRYEQYF
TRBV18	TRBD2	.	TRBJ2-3	TGTGCCAGCTCACCCGTTAGGAGCGGGGGGTACACAGATACGCAGTATTTT	CASSPVRSGGYTDTQYF
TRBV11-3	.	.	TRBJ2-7	TGTGCCAGCAGCTTATTACTCAGAATAGGGCACGAGCAGTACTTC	CASSLLLRIGHEQYF
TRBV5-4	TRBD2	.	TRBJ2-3	TGTGCCAGCAGCTTGGATCTAGCGGGACGCACAGATACGCAGTATTTT	CASSLDLAGRTDTQYF
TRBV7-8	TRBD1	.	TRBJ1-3	TGTGCCAGCAGCCCTGGGACAGGGGTCGGAAACACCATATATTTT	CASSPGTGVGNTIYF
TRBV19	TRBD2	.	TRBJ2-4	TGTGCCAGTAGTGGCGGGGGGCTAGCCAAAAACATTCAGTACTTC	CASSGGGLAKNIQYF
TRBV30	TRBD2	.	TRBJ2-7	TGTGCCACGGGAGGCCTGAGCTCCTACGAGCAGTACTTC	CATGGLSSYEQYF
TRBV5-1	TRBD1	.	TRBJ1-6	TGCGCCAGCAGCTTGTTACAGGGGAATTCACCCCTCCACTTT	CASSLLQGNSPLHF
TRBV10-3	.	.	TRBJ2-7	TGTGCCATACTTGACAGATTCTCCTACGAGCAGTACTTC	CAILDRFSYEQYF
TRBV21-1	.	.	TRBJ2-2	TGTGCCAGCTCCATTTACGGGGAGCTGTTTTTT	CASSIYGELFF
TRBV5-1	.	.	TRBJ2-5	TGCGCCAGCAGCTTGGCGGTCGGCAGGGTAGAAGAGACCCAGTACTTC	CASSLAVGRVEETQYF
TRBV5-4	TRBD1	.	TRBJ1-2	TGTGCCAGCAGGGACAGGACAGCAAACTATGGCTACACCTTC	CASRDRTANYGYTF
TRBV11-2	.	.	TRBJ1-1	TGTGCCAGCAGCTTCTCACAGATGAACACTGAAGCTTTCTTT	CASSFSQMNTEAFF
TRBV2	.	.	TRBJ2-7	TGTGCCAGCAGTGGGGGGGTCCTAGTCACCTACGAGCAGTACTTC	CASSGGVLVTYEQYF
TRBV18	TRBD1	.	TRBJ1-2	TGTGCCAGCTCATCCCGACAGGGGCGAGACTATGGCTACACCTTC	CASSSRQGRDYGYTF
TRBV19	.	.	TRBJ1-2	TGTGCCAGTAGTATAAACGTCTTGGATGGCTACACCTTC	CASSINVLDGYTF
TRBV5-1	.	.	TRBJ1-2	TGCGCCAGCAGGCTAACAGGAACGGGCTATGGCTACACCTTC	CASRLTGTGYGYTF
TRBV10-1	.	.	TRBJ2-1	TGCGCCAGCAGTGAGTCTGCCGTTTCCCCCCACAATGAGCAGTTCTTC	CASSESAVSPHNEQFF
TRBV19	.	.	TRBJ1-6	TGTGCCAGTAGTATCGGCGGGAAATCCTATAATTCACCCCTCCACTTT	CASSIGGKSYNSPLHF
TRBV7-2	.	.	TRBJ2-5	TGTGCCAGCAGCTCAATAATAGTGGAGACCCAGTACTTC	CASSSIIVETQYF
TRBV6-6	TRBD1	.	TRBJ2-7	TGTGCCAGCAGTACACCTGGACAGGGGGCCGGGGAGCAGTACTTC	CASSTPGQGAGEQYF
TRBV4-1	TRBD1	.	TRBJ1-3	TGCGCCAGCAGCCAAGATAGGCAGGGGGCTACTGGAAACACCATATATTTT	CASSQDRQGATGNTIYF
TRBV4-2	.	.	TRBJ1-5	TGTGCCAGCAGCCAAGATAGGACAGAGAGCAATCAGCCCCAGCATTTT	CASSQDRTESNQPQHF
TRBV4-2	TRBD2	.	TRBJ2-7	TGTGCCAGCAGCCAAGTGGTTAGCGGGGCCGCCTACGAGCAGTACTTC	CASSQVVSGAAYEQYF
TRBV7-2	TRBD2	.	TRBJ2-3	TGTGCCAGCACCGAGGGGCTAGCGGGAGTAGATACGCAGTATTTT	CASTEGLAGVDTQYF
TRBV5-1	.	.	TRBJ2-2	TGCGCCAGCAGCTTGCTGGTGAACACCGGGGAGCTGTTTTTT	CASSLLVNTGELFF
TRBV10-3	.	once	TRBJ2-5	TGTGCCATCGGTAACAGGTACCAAGAGACCCAGTACTTC	CAIGNRYQETQYF
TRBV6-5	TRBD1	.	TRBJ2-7	TGTGCCAGCAGCCCCGGGACAGGGGACTCCTACGAGCAGTACTTC	CASSPGTGDSYEQYF
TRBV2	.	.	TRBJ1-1	TGTGCCAGCAGTGAGGGAAACACTGAAGCTTTCTTT	CASSEGNTEAFF
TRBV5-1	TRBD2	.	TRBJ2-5	TGCGCCAGCAGCCAGACTAGCCGGGGGGGCCAAGAGACCCAGTACTTC	CASSQTSRGGQETQYF
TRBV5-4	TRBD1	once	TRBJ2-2	TGTGCCAGCAGCGGAACAGGGGCCACCGGGGAGCTGTTTTTT	CASSGTGATGELFF
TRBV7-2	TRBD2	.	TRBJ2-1	TGTGCCAGCAGCTGGGTTGGTAGCGGGGGCACCACCTACAATGAGCAGTTCTTC	CASSWVGSGGTTYNEQFF
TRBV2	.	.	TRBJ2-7	TGTGCCAGCAGTGAGACCAACGAGCAGTACTTC	CASSETNEQYF
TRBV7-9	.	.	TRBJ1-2	TGTGCCAGCAGCTTAGCTCGGACAGACCTCTACACCTTC	CASSLARTDLYTF
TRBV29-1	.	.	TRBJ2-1	TGCAGCGTCGGCCCAGGTGCTTCTACCACCCTGAACAATGAGCAGTTCTTC	CSVGPGASTTLNNEQFF
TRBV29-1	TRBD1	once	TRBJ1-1	TGCAGCGTTGAAGCAGGGGGGGGAACGGTGAACACTGAAGCTTTCTTT	CSVEAGGGTVNTEAFF
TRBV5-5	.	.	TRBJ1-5	TGTGCCAGCAGCTTGGTTCAGAATAGCAATCAGCCCCAGCATTTT	CASSLVQNSNQPQHF
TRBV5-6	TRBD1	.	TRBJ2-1	TGTGCCAGCCGGGACAGGGGTTACAATGAGCAGTTCTTC	CASRDRGYNEQFF
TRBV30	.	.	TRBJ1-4	TGTGCCTGGTCCAGGGGCCCGACTGAAAAACTGTTTTTT	CAWSRGPTEKLFF
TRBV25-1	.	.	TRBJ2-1	TGTGCCAGCATGGCCGGGTCGGGTGAGCAGTTCTTC	CASMAGSGEQFF
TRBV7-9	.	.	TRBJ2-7	TGTGCCAGCAGCTTAACTAGGTCCTACGAGCAGTACTTC	CASSLTRSYEQYF
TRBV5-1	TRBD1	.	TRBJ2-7	TGCGCCAGCAGCTTGGAGGGCGGTGGACAGGGGGCGCACGAGCAGTACTTC	CASSLEGGGQGAHEQYF